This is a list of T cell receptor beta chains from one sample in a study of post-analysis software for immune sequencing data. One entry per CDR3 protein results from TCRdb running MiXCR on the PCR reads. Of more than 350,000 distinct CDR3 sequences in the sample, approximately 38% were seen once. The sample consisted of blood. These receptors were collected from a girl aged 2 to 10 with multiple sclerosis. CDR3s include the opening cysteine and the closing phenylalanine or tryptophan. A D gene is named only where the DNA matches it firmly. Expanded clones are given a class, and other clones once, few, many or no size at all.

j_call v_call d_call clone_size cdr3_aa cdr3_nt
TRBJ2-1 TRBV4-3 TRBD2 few CASSQVESGSNNEQFF TGCGCCAGCAGCCAAGTGGAGAGCGGGAGCAACAATGAGCAGTTCTTC
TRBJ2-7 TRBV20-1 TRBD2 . CGARDAPGLAVSYEQYF TGCGGTGCTAGAGATGCCCCGGGACTAGCAGTCTCCTACGAGCAGTACTTC
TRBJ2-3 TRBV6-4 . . CASSDPPADTQYF TGTGCCAGCAGTGACCCACCAGCAGATACGCAGTATTTT
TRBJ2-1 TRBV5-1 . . CASSVSMVPSQSEQFF TGCGCCAGCAGCGTATCCATGGTCCCTTCTCAGAGTGAGCAGTTCTTC
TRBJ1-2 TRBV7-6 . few CASRPGGTACGYTF TGTGCCAGCAGACCCGGAGGCACGGCGTGTGGCTACACCTTC
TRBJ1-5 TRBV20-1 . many CSAPVTQPQHF TGCAGTGCCCCCGTCACTCAGCCCCAGCATTTT
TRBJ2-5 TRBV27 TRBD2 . CASSGREETQYF TGTGCCAGCAGTGGGAGGGAGGAGACCCAGTACTTC
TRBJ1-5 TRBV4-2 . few CASSQVRAPLLNQPQHF TGTGCCAGCAGCCAGGTACGGGCCCCATTACTGAATCAGCCCCAGCATTTT
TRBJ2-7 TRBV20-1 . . CSASAPGGPSYEQYF TGCAGTGCTAGTGCCCCCGGAGGGCCCTCCTACGAGCAGTACTTC
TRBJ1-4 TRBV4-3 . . CASSQVGPNGKLFF TGCGCCAGCAGCCAAGTAGGGCCAAATGGAAAACTGTTTTTT
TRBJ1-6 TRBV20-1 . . CSAPPLKSVSYNSPLHF TGCAGTGCTCCTCCTCTTAAAAGTGTCTCCTATAATTCACCCCTCCACTTT
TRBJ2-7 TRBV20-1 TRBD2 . CSAGDYPQYF TGCAGTGCTGGGGACTATCCTCAGTACTTC
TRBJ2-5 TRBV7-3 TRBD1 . CASSLWGQGQETQYF TGTGCCAGCAGCTTATGGGGACAGGGCCAAGAGACCCAGTACTTC
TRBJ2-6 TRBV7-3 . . CASSPQHLGGANVLTF TGTGCCAGCAGCCCTCAGCATTTGGGAGGGGCCAACGTCCTGACTTTC
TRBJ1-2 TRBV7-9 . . CASSLNSPAIYGYTF TGTGCCAGCAGCTTAAACAGTCCAGCGATCTATGGCTACACCTTC
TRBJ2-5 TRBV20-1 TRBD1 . CSATSGGKGGTQYF TGCAGTGCTACCTCAGGGGGCAAGGGAGGGACCCAGTACTTC
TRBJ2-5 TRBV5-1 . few CASSPGGSEETQYF TGCGCCAGCAGCCCGGGGGGCTCTGAGGAGACCCAGTACTTC
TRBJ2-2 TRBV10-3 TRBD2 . CAISDPIPREGNTGELFF TGTGCCATCAGTGACCCCATCCCGCGGGAGGGAAACACCGGGGAGCTGTTTTTT
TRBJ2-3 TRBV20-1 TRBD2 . CSARDAGGADTQYF TGCAGTGCTAGAGATGCGGGGGGCGCAGATACGCAGTATTTT
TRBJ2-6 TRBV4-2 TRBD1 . CASSQFTGAGANVLTF TGTGCCAGCAGCCAGTTCACAGGGGCTGGGGCCAACGTCCTGACTTTC
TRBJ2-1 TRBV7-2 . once CASSSPRTGFLRSYNEQFF TGTGCCAGCAGCTCACCCCGGACGGGTTTTTTGCGGTCCTACAATGAGCAGTTCTTC
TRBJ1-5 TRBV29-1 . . CSVELGGSNQPQHF TGCAGCGTTGAACTCGGGGGTAGCAATCAGCCCCAGCATTTT
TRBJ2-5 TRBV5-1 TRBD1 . CASSSGQGVVFGQETQYF TGCGCCAGCAGCTCCGGACAGGGGGTGGTTTTTGGCCAAGAGACCCAGTACTTC
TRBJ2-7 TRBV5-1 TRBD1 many CASSLRDRSSYEQYF TGCGCCAGCAGCCTCCGGGACAGGTCTTCCTACGAGCAGTACTTC
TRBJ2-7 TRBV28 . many CASSLYYEQYF TGTGCCAGCAGTTTATACTACGAGCAGTACTTC
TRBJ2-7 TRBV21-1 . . CASSKAVRQREGDSYEQYF TGTGCCAGCAGCAAAGCCGTCAGACAGCGGGAAGGAGACTCCTACGAGCAGTACTTC
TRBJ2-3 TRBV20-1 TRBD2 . CSFRGGATQYF TGCAGTTTCCGCGGGGGGGCTACGCAGTATTTT
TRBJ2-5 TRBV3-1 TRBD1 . CASSQVPSQGRETQYF TGTGCCAGCAGCCAAGTTCCCTCACAGGGGCGGGAGACCCAGTACTTC
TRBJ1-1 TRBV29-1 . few CSVAGALTGLAEAFF TGCAGCGTTGCCGGGGCGCTTACAGGTCTGGCTGAAGCTTTCTTT
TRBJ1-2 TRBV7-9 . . CASSLAEGVTNYGYTF TGTGCCAGCAGCTTAGCGGAAGGAGTTACTAACTATGGCTACACCTTC
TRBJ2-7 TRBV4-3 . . CASSQESVAGGIYEQYF TGCGCCAGCAGCCAAGAGTCAGTGGCAGGGGGGATCTACGAGCAGTACTTC
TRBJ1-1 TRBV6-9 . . CASPYVPADGDTEAFF TGTGCCAGCCCATATGTCCCGGCAGACGGGGACACTGAAGCTTTCTTT
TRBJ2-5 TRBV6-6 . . CASSWKGLPAETQYF TGTGCCAGCAGTTGGAAGGGACTGCCCGCGGAGACCCAGTACTTC
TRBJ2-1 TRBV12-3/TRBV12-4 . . CASSSSQGGKNEQFF TGTGCCAGCAGTAGCTCTCAGGGGGGAAAAAATGAGCAGTTCTTC
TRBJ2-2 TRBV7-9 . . CASSFSVQANTGELFF TGTGCCAGCAGCTTTTCCGTACAGGCCAACACCGGGGAGCTGTTTTTT